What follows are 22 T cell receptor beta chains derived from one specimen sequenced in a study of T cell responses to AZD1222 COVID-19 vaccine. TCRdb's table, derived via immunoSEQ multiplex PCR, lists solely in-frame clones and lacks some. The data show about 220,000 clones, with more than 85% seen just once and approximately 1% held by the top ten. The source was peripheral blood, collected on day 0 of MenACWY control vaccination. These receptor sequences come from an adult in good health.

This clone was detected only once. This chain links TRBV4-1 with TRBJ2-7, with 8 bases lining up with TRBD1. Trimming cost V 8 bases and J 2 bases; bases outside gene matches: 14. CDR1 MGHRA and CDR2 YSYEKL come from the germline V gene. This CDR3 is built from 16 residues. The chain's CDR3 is CASRRGRGTGTYEQYF. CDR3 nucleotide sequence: TGCGCCAGCCGCCGTGGCAGGGGGACAGGCACCTACGAGCAGTACTTC.

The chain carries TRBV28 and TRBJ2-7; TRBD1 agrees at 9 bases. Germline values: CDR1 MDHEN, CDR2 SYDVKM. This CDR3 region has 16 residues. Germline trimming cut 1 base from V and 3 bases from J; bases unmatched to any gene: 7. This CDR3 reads CASSLSPGQGVYEQYF. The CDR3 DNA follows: TGTGCCAGCAGTTTATCCCCGGGACAGGGAGTCTACGAGCAGTACTTC.

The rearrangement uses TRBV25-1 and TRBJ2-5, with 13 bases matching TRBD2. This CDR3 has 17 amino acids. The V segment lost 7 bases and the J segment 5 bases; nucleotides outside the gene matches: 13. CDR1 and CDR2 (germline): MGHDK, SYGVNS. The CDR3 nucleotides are TGTGCCAGCACCCAAGGGGGAGGGACTAGCGGGGTGGAGACCCAGTACTTC. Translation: CASTQGGGTSGVETQYF.

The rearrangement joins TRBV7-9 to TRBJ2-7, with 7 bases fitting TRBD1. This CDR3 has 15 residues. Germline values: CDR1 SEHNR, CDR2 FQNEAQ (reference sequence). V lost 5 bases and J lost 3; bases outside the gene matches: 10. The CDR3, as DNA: TGTGCCAGCAGCGGTACAGGGGCGATCTACTACGAGCAGTACTTC. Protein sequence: CASSGTGAIYYEQYF.

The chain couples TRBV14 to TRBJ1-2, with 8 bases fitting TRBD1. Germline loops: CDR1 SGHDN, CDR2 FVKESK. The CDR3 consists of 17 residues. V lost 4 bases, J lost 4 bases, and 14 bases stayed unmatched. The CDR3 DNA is TGTGCCAGCAGCCCTAATCCCCGGGACAGGAGGGGCTATGGCTACACCTTC. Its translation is CASSPNPRDRRGYGYTF.

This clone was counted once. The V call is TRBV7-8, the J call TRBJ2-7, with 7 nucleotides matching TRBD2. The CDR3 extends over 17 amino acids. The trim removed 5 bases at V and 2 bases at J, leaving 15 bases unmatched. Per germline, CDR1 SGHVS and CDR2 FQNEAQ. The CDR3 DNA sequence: TGTGCCAGCAGCAAAGCCTCCGGGGGGAAAACCACCTACGAGCAGTACTTC. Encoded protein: CASSKASGGKTTYEQYF.

The CDR3 region is CASSQKISGTDFEDEEKLFF. DNA of the CDR3: TGCGCCAGCAGTCAAAAGATCTCCGGGACTGACTTTGAGGATGAGGAAAAACTGTTTTTT. V is TRBV23-1 and J is TRBJ1-4, with D perhaps matching TRBD1 (5 bases). TRBV23-1 is an open reading frame, and its role is uncertain. CDR3 length: 20 residues. Trimming left V 2 bases short and J 8 bases short, with 30 bases between.

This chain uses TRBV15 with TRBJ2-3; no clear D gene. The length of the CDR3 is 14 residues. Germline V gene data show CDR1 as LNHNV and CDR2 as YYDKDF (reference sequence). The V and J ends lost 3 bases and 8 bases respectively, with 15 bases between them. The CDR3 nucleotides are TGTGCCACCAGCAGCAGGCTAGAAGTCGGTACGCAGTATTTT. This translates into CATSSRLEVGTQYF. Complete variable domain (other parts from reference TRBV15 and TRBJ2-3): DAMVIQNPRYQVTQFGKPVTLSCSQTLNHNVMYWYQQKSSQAPKLLFHYYDKDFNNEADTPDNFQSRRPNTSFCFLDIRSPGLGDTAMYLCATSSRLEVGTQYFGPGTRLTVL.

The DNA of the CDR3 is TGTGCCAGTAGTATAACGGGACTAGCGGGGGAGGAGCAGTTCTTC. Its protein is CASSITGLAGEEQFF. V usage is TRBV19 and J usage is TRBJ2-1; 14 bases line up with TRBD2. This CDR3 comprises 15 residues. Germline V gives CDR1 LNHDA, CDR2 SQIVND (reference sequence). V lost 2 bases, J lost 10 bases, and 4 bases stayed unmatched.

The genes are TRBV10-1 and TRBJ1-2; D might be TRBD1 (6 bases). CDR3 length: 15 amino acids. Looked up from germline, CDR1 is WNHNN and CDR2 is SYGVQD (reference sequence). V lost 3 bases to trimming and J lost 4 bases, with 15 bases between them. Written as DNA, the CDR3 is TGCGCCAGCAGTGACGTCCCGGGACACTCCTATGGCTACACCTTC. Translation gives CASSDVPGHSYGYTF.

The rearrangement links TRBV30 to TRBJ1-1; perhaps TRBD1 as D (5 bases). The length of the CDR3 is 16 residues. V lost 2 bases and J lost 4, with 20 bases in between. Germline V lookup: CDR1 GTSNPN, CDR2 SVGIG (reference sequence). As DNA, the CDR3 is TGTGCCTGGAGTCCGCGCAAAGGGACCGGAGGCACTGAAGCTTTCTTT. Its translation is CAWSPRKGTGGTEAFF. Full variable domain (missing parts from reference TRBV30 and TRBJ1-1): SQTIHQWPATLVQPVGSPLSLECTVEGTSNPNLYWYRQAAGRGLQLLFYSVGIGQISSEVPQNLSASRPQDRQFILSSKKLLLSDSGFYLCAWSPRKGTGGTEAFFGQGTRLTVV.

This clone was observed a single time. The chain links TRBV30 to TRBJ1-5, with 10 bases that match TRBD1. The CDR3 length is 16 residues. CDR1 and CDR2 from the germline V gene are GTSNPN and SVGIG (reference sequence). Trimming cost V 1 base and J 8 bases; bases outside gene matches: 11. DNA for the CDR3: TGTGCCTGGAGTGATCCGGGACAGGGGTCTACGGAGCCCCAGCATTTT. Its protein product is CAWSDPGQGSTEPQHF.

This CDR3 is CASSESRVGVTEAFF. CDR3 DNA: TGCGCCAGCAGTGAGTCGCGGGTGGGGGTGACTGAAGCTTTCTTT. This chain connects TRBV10-1 to TRBJ1-1, with D perhaps TRBD1 (5 bases). V gave up 0 bases and J gave up 5 bases, with 13 bases separating them. The CDR3 loop spans 15 amino acids. The germline gives CDR1 WNHNN, CDR2 SYGVQD (reference sequence).

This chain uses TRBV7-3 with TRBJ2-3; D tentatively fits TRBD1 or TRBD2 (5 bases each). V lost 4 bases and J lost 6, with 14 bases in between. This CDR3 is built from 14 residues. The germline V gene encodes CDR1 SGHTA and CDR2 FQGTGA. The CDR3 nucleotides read TGTGCCAGCAGCTCTCGCTGGGGGAGTGATACGCAGTATTTT. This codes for CASSSRWGSDTQYF. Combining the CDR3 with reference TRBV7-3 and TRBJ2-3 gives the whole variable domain GAGVSQTPSNKVTEKGKYVELRCDPISGHTALYWYRQSLGQGPEFLIYFQGTGAADDSGLPNDRFFAVRPEGSVSTLKIQRTERGDSAVYLCASSSRWGSDTQYFGPGTRLTVL.

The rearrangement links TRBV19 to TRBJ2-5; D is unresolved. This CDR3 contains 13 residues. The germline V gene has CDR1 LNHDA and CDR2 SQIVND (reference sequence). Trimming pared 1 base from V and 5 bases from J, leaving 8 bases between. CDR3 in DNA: TGTGCCAGTAGTATAGTAGGCTATGAGACCCAGTACTTC. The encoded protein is CASSIVGYETQYF.

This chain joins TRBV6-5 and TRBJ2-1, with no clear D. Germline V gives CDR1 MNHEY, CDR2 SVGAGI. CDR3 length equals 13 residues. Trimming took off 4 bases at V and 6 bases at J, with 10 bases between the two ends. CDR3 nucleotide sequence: TGTGCCAGCAGTTTTACGGCGATCAATGAGCAGTTCTTC. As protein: CASSFTAINEQFF.

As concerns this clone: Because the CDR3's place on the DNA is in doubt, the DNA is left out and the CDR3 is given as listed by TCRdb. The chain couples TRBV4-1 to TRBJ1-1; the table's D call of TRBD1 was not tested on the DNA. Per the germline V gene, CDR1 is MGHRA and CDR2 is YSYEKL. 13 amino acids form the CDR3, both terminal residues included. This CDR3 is CASSQDWGTGSFF.

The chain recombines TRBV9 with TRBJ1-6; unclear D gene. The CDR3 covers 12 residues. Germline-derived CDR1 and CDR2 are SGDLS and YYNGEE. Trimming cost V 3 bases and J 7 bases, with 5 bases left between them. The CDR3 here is CASSAQNSPLHF. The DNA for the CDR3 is TGTGCCAGCAGCGCACAGAATTCACCCCTCCACTTT.

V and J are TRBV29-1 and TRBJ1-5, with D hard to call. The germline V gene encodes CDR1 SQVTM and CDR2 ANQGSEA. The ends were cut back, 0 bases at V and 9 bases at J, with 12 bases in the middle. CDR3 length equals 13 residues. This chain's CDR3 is CSVEDSLLGPQHF. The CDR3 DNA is TGCAGCGTTGAAGATAGCCTTCTGGGGCCCCAGCATTTT.

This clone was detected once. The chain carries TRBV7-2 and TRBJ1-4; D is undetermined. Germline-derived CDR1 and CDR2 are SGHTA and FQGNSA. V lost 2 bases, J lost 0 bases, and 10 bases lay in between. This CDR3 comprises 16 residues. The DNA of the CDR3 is TGTGCCAGCAGCTTATTCGGGAGAACAACTAATGAAAAACTGTTTTTT. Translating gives CASSLFGRTTNEKLFF.

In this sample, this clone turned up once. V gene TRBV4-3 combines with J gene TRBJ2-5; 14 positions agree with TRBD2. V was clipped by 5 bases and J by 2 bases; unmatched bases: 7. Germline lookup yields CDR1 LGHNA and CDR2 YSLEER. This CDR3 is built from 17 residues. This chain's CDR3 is CASSAGWTSGGQETQYF. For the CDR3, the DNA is TGCGCCAGCAGCGCAGGATGGACTAGCGGGGGGCAAGAGACCCAGTACTTC.

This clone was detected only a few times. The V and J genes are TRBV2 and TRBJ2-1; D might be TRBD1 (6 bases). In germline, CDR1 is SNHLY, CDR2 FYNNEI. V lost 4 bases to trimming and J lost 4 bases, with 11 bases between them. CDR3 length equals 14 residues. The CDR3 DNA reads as TGTGCCAGCAGTGCCACGAGGGGGTACAATGAGCAGTTCTTC. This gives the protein CASSATRGYNEQFF.